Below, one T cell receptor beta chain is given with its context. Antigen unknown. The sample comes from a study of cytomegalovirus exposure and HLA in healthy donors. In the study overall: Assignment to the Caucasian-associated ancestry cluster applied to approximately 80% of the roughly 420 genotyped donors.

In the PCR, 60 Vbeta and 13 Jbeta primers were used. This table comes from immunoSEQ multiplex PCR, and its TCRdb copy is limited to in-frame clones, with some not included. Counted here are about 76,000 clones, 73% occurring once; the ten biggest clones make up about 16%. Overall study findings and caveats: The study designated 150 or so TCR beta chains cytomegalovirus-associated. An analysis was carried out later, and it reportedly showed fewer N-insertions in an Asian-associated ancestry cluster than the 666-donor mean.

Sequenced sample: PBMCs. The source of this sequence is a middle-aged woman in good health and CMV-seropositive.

CDR3 DNA: TGTGCCAGCTCACATCAGGGGGCGAGTAGCAATCAGCCCCAGCATTTT. Translated: CASSHQGASSNQPQHF. This chain connects TRBV18 to TRBJ1-5; TRBD1 matches at 8 bases. The trim removed 4 bases at V and 0 bases at J, leaving 5 bases unmatched. The germline gives CDR1 KGHSH, CDR2 LQKENI. This CDR3 contains 16 residues.